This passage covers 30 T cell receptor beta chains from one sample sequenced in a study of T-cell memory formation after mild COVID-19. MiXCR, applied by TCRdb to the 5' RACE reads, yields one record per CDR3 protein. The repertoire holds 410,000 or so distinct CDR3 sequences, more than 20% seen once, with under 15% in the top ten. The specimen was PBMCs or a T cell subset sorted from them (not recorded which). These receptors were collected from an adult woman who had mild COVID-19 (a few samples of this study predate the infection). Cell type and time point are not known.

The chain's CDR3 is CASSHSSGIQETQYF. CDR3 coding DNA: TGCGCCAGCAGCCATTCTAGCGGGATCCAAGAGACCCAGTACTTC. V and J are TRBV4-3 and TRBJ2-5; 9 bases agree with TRBD2. Trimming cost V 3 bases and J 1 base; bases outside gene matches: 3. The CDR3 covers 15 residues. The germline V gene encodes CDR1 LGHNA and CDR2 YSLEER.

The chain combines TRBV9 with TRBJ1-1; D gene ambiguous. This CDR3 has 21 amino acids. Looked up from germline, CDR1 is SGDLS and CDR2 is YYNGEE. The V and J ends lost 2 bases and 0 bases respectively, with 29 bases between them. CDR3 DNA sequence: TGTGCCAGCAGCGTCGTTAAGGTGCAGTCCCCACCTCCTAGAATGAACACTGAAGCTTTCTTT. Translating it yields CASSVVKVQSPPPRMNTEAFF.

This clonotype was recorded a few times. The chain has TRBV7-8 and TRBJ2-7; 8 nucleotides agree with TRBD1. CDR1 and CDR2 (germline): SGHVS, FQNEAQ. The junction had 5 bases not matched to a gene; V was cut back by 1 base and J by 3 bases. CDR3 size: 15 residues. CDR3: CASSLGSGQGYEQYF. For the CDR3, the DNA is TGTGCCAGCAGCTTAGGATCCGGACAGGGCTACGAGCAGTACTTC.

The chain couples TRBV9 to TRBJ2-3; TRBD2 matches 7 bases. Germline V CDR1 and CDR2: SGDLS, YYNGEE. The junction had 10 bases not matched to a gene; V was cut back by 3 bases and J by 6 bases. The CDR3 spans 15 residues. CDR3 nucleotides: TGTGCCAGCAGCGCCCAGGGCGGGAGTTTTGATACGCAGTATTTT. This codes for CASSAQGGSFDTQYF.

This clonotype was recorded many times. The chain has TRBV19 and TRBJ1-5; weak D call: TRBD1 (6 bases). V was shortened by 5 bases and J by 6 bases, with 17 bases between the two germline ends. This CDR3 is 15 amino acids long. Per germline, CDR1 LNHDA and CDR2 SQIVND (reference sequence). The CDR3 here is CASSAPQGRGQPQHF. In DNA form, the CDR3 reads TGTGCCAGTAGTGCCCCACAGGGTAGGGGTCAGCCCCAGCATTTT.

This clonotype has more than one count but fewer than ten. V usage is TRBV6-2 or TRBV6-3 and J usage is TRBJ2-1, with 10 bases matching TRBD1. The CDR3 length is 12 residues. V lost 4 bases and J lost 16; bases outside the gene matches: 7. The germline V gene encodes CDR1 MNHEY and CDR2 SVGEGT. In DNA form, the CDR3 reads TGTGCCAGCAGTTCTTCCGGGACAGGGGTTTTCTTC. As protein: CASSSSGTGVFF.

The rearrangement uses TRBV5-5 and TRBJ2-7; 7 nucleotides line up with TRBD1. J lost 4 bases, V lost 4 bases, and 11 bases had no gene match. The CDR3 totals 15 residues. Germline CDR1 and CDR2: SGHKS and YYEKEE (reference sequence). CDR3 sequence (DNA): TGTGCCAGCAGCCAAAGGGACAGTCCCTGGTACGAGCAGTACTTC. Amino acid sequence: CASSQRDSPWYEQYF.

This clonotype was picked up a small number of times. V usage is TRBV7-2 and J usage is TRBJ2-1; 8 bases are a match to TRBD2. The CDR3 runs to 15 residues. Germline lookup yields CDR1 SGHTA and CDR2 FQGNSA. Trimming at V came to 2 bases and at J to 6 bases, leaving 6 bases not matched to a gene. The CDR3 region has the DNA TGTGCCAGCAGCTTATCGGGGGGGCCCCTCAATGAGCAGTTCTTC. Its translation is CASSLSGGPLNEQFF. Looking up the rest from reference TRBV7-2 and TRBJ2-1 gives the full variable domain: GAGVSQSPSNKVTEKGKDVELRCDPISGHTALYWYRQSLGQGLEFLIYFQGNSAPDKSGLPSDRFSAERTGGSVSTLTIQRTQQEDSAVYLCASSLSGGPLNEQFFGPGTRLTVL.

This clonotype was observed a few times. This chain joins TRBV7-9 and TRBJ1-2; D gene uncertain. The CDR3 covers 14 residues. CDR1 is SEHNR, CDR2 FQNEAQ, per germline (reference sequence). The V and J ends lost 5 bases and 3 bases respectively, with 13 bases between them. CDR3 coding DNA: TGTGCCAGCAGCCCGTGGGGAGCGGACTATGGCTACACCTTC. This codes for CASSPWGADYGYTF.

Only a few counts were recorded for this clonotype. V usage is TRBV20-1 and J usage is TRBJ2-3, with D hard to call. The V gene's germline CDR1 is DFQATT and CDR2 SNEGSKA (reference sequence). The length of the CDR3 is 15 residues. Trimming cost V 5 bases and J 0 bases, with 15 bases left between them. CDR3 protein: CSASTLAHSTDTQYF. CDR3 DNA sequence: TGCAGTGCTTCGACCCTGGCCCACAGCACAGATACGCAGTATTTT.

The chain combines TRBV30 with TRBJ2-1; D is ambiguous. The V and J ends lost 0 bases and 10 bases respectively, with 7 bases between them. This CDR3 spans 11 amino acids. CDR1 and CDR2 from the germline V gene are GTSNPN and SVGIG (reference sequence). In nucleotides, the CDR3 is TGTGCCTGGAGTGTATTGGGGGAGCAGTTCTTC. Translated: CAWSVLGEQFF.

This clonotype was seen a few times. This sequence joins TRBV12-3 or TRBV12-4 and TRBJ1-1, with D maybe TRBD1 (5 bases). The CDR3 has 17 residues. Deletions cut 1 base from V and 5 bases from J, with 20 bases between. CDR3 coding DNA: TGTGCCAGCAGTTTAGGGTTCGGGGTGGGGCTGACAACTGAAGCTTTCTTT. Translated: CASSLGFGVGLTTEAFF.

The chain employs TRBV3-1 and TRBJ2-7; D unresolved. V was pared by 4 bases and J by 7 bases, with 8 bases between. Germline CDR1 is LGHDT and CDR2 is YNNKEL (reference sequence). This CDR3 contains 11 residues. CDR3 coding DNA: TGTGCCAGCAGCCTCGATAAGGAGCAGTACTTC. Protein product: CASSLDKEQYF.

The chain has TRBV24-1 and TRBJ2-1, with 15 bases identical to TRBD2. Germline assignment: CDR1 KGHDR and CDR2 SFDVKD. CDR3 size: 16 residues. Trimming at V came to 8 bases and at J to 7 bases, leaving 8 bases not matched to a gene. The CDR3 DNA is TGTGCCACCAACGGTCAGGGGACTAGCGGGAGGAATGAGCAGTTCTTC. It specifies CATNGQGTSGRNEQFF.

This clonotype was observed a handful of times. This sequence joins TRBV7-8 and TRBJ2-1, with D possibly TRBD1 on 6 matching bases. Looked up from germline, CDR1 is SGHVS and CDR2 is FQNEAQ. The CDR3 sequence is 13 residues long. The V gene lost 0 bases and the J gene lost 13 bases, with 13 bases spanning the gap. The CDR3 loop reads CASSLAANRDQFF. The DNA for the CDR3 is TGTGCCAGCAGCTTAGCAGCGAACAGGGACCAGTTCTTC.

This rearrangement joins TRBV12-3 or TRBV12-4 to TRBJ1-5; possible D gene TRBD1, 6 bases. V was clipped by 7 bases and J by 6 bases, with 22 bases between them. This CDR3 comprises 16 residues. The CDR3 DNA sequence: TGTGCCAGCAACTTAGGGGGAGCTCGTTTGGCTCAGCCCCAGCATTTT. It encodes CASNLGGARLAQPQHF.

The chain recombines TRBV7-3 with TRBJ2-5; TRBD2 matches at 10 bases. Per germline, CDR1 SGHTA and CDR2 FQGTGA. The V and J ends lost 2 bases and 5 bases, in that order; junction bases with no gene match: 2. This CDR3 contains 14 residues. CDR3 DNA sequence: TGTGCCAGCAGCTTATCGGGACTAGCGGAGACCCAGTACTTC. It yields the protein CASSLSGLAETQYF.

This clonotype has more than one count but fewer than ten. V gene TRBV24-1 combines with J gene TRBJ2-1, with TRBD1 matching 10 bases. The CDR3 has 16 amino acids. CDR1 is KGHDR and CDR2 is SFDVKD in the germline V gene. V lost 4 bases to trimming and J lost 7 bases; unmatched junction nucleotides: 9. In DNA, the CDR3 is TGTGCCACCAGTGACCTGGGACAGGGGCCCTCTAATGAGCAGTTCTTC. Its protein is CATSDLGQGPSNEQFF.

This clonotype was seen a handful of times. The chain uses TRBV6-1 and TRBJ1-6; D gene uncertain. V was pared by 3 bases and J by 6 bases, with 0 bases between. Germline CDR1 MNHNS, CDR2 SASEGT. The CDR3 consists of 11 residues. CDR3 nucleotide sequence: TGTGCCAGCAGTGATAATTCACCCCTCCACTTT. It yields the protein CASSDNSPLHF.

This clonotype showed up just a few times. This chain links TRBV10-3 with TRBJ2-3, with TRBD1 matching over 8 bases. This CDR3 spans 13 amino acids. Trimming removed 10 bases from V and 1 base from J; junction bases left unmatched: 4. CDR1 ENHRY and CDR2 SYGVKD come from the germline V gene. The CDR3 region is CATGQGGTDTQYF. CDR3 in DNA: TGTGCCACTGGACAGGGCGGCACAGATACGCAGTATTTT.

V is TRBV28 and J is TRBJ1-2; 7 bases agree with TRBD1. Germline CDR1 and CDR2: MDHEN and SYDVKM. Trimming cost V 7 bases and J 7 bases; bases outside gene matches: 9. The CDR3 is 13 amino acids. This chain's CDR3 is CASTLEGARGYTF. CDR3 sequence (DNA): TGTGCCAGCACCCTAGAGGGGGCGCGTGGCTACACCTTC.

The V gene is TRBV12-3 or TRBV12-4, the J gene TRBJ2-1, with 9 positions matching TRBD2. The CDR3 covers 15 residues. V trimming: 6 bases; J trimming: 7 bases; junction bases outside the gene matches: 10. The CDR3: CASRPVAGEENEQFF. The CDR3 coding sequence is TGTGCCAGCAGACCGGTAGCGGGAGAGGAAAATGAGCAGTTCTTC.

CDR3 region: CASSQRTGPYNEQFF. The CDR3 DNA reads as TGTGCCAGCAGCCAGAGGACAGGGCCCTACAATGAGCAGTTCTTC. The V gene is TRBV7-8, the J gene TRBJ2-1; TRBD1 matches at 8 bases. V lost 5 bases to trimming and J lost 2 bases; unmatched junction nucleotides: 5. Germline V CDR1 and CDR2: SGHVS, FQNEAQ. The CDR3 loop spans 15 amino acids.

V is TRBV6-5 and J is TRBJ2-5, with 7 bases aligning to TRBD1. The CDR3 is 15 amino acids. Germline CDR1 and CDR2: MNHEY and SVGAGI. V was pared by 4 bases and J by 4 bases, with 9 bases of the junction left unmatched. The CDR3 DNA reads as TGTGCCAGCAGTTTCCGTTCCGGGACAGTAGAGACCCAGTACTTC. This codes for CASSFRSGTVETQYF.

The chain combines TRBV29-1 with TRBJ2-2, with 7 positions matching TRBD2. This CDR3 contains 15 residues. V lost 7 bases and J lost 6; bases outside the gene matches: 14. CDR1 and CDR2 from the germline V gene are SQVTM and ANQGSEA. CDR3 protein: CSAALWGGSAGELFF. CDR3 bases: TGCAGCGCCGCCCTCTGGGGCGGGAGTGCCGGGGAGCTGTTTTTT.

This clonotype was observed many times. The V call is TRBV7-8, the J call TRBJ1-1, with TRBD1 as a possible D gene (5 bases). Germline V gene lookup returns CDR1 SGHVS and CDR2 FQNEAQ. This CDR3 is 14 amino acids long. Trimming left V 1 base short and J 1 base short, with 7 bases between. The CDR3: CASSLGGWNTEAFF. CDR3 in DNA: TGTGCCAGCAGCTTAGGGGGGTGGAACACTGAAGCTTTCTTT.

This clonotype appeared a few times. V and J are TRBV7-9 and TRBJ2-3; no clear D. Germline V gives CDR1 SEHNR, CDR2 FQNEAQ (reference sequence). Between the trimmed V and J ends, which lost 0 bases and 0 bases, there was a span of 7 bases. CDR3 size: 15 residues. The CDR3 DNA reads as TGTGCCAGCAGCTTAGCGATAGCTAGCACAGATACGCAGTATTTT. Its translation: CASSLAIASTDTQYF. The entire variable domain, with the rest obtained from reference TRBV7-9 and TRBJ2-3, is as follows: DTGVSQNPRHKITKRGQNVTFRCDPISEHNRLYWYRQTLGQGPEFLTYFQNEAQLEKSRLLSDRFSAERPKGSFSTLEIQRTEQGDSAMYLCASSLAIASTDTQYFGPGTRLTVL.

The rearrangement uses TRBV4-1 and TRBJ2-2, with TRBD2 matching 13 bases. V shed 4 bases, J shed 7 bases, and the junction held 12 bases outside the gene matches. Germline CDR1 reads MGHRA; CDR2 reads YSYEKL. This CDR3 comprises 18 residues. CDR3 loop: CASSRAPLAGGPGGELFF. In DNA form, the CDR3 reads TGCGCCAGCAGCCGCGCTCCACTAGCGGGGGGGCCCGGCGGGGAGCTGTTTTTT.

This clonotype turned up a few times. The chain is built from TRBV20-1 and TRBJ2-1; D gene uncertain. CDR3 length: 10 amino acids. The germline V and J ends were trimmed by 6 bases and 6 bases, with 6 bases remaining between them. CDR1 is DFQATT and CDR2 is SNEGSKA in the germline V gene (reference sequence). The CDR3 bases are TGCAGTGCCGCCGGCAATGAGCAGTTCTTC. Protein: CSAAGNEQFF.

The CDR3 sequence is CATSTRTSYYNEQFF. CDR3 DNA: TGTGCCACCAGCACACGGACTAGCTACTACAATGAGCAGTTCTTC. This chain links TRBV15 with TRBJ2-1, with TRBD2 matching 8 bases. CDR3 length equals 15 residues. In germline, CDR1 is LNHNV, CDR2 YYDKDF (reference sequence). The junction had 5 bases not matched to a gene; V was cut back by 4 bases and J by 3 bases. The full variable domain, rest sourced from reference TRBV15 and TRBJ2-1, is DAMVIQNPRYQVTQFGKPVTLSCSQTLNHNVMYWYQQKSSQAPKLLFHYYDKDFNNEADTPDNFQSRRPNTSFCFLDIRSPGLGDTAMYLCATSTRTSYYNEQFFGPGTRLTVL.